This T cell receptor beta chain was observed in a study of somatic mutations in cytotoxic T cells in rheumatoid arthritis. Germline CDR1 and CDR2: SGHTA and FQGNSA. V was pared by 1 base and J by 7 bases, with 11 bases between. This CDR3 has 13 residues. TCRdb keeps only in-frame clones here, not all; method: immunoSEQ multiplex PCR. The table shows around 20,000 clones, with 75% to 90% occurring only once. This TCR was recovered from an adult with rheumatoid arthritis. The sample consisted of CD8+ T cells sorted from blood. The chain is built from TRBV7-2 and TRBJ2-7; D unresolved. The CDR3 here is CASSLGTAWEQYF. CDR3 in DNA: TGTGCCAGCAGCTTAGGGACCGCCTGGGAGCAGTACTTC. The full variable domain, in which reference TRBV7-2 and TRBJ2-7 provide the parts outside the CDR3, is GAGVSQSPSNKVTEKGKDVELRCDPISGHTALYWYRQSLGQGLEFLIYFQGNSAPDKSGLPSDRFSAERTGGSVSTLTIQRTQQEDSAVYLCASSLGTAWEQYFGPGTRLTVT.